A selection of T cell receptor beta chains follows, all from one sample in a study of T cells in Graves' hyperthyroidism and ophthalmopathy. One entry per CDR3 protein results from TCRdb running MiXCR on the multiplex PCR reads. The sample shows around 350,000 distinct CDR3 sequences, about a fifth of them seen only once. The sequenced sample consisted of blood. These receptors were taken from a woman aged 18-29 years with Graves' hyperthyroidism. Both conserved end residues are part of each CDR3. Fields, in order: J gene, D gene, V gene, clone size, CDR3 protein, CDR3 DNA. The D gene is left open where the match is weak. Not all rows give a size; the values are once, few, many and, for expanded clones, a class.

>TRBJ2-7|.|TRBV11-2|many
CASTASYEQYF
TGTGCCAGCACCGCGAGTTACGAGCAGTACTTC
>TRBJ1-1|.|TRBV29-1|many
CSGWEDTNTEAFF
TGCAGCGGGTGGGAGGATACGAACACTGAAGCTTTCTTT
>TRBJ2-2|.|TRBV9|many
CASSVARWTTNTGELFF
TGTGCCAGCAGCGTAGCGAGGTGGACTACGAACACCGGGGAGCTGTTTTTT
>TRBJ2-5|.|TRBV20-1|many
CSARGSAVETQYF
TGCAGTGCTAGAGGATCCGCGGTGGAGACCCAGTACTTC
>TRBJ1-2|.|TRBV7-9|many
CASSLDGVGGYTF
TGTGCCAGCAGCTTAGACGGGGTTGGCGGCTACACCTTC
>TRBJ1-2|.|TRBV28|.
CASSLFQNYGYTF
TGTGCCAGCAGTTTGTTCCAGAACTATGGCTACACCTTC
>TRBJ2-7|.|TRBV6-5|many
CASSYSRVGEYEQYF
TGTGCCAGCAGTTACTCCAGGGTGGGGGAGTACGAGCAGTACTTC
>TRBJ1-2|TRBD1|TRBV2|many
CASGYFTGDYGYTF
TGTGCCAGCGGGTACTTCACAGGGGACTATGGCTACACCTTC
>TRBJ2-5|TRBD2|TRBV5-8|many
CASIPGGGETQYF
TGTGCCAGCATCCCCGGGGGGGGAGAGACCCAGTACTTC
>TRBJ2-7|TRBD1|TRBV4-1|many
CASSQEIEGASSYEQYF
TGCGCCAGCAGCCAAGAAATCGAGGGGGCGAGCTCCTACGAGCAGTACTTC
>TRBJ1-2|.|TRBV5-1|.
CASSYLQGVYGYTF
TGCGCCAGCAGCTATCTACAGGGAGTCTATGGCTACACCTTC
>TRBJ2-5|.|TRBV6-5|many
CASSPPGDQEAQYF
TGTGCCAGCAGTCCCCCCGGGGACCAAGAGGCCCAGTACTTC
>TRBJ1-3|.|TRBV4-1|many
CASSQVGREYGNTIYF
TGCGCCAGCAGCCAAGTTGGGCGGGAGTATGGAAACACCATATATTTT
>TRBJ1-3|.|TRBV12-3/TRBV12-4|many
CASSFSPGNTIYF
TGTGCCAGCAGTTTTTCCCCTGGAAACACCATATATTTT
>TRBJ1-1|.|TRBV19|.
CASSRGQLPTEAFF
TGTGCCAGTAGCCGCGGACAGTTACCAACTGAAGCTTTCTTT
>TRBJ1-1|.|TRBV10-3|many
CAIKPDWYTEAFF
TGTGCCATCAAGCCCGACTGGTACACTGAAGCTTTCTTT
>TRBJ2-7|.|TRBV12-3/TRBV12-4|.
CASSLYSHEQYF
TGTGCCAGCAGTTTATACTCCCACGAGCAGTACTTC
>TRBJ2-1|.|TRBV20-1|many
CSATPSPSNEQFF
TGCAGTGCTACCCCCTCTCCTTCCAATGAGCAGTTCTTC
>TRBJ1-5|.|TRBV5-1|few
CASSLAGARGQPQHF
TGCGCCAGCAGCTTGGCAGGGGCCCGCGGACAGCCCCAGCATTTT
>TRBJ1-2|TRBD1|TRBV18|many
CASSPPFGTAFGYTF
TGTGCCAGCTCACCACCCTTTGGGACAGCGTTTGGCTACACCTTC
>TRBJ1-1|.|TRBV6-5|many
CASKSNTEAFF
TGTGCCAGCAAGTCAAACACTGAAGCTTTCTTT
>TRBJ1-2|.|TRBV25-1|many
CASSEWGVGYGYTF
TGTGCCAGCAGTGAATGGGGGGTCGGCTATGGCTACACCTTC
>TRBJ2-7|.|TRBV7-8|many
CASSPGRGVLGHEQYF
TGTGCCAGCAGCCCTGGGAGGGGGGTTCTAGGCCACGAGCAGTACTTC
>TRBJ1-5|.|TRBV7-9|few
CASSLKKGEDQPQHF
TGTGCCAGCAGCTTAAAAAAGGGCGAGGATCAGCCCCAGCATTTT
>TRBJ2-7|TRBD1|TRBV6-1|many
CASTETPGQGLQYF
TGTGCCAGCACCGAAACCCCGGGACAGGGACTGCAGTACTTC
>TRBJ1-3|.|TRBV12-3/TRBV12-4|many
CASSQAVRNTIYF
TGTGCCAGCAGTCAAGCTGTGAGGAACACCATATATTTT
>TRBJ2-7|TRBD1|TRBV28|many
CASRGTGGSYEQYF
TGTGCCAGCAGGGGGACAGGAGGGTCCTACGAGCAGTACTTC
>TRBJ2-5|.|TRBV20-1|few
CSVPTGGETQYF
TGCAGTGTTCCGACTGGGGGGGAGACCCAGTACTTC
>TRBJ1-1|.|TRBV5-4|many
CASTTATNRLNTEAFF
TGTGCCAGCACCACAGCTACGAACCGATTGAACACTGAAGCTTTCTTT
>TRBJ1-1|TRBD1|TRBV6-5|many
CASSSRDRPKYTEAFF
TGTGCCAGCAGTTCTAGGGACAGACCAAAGTACACTGAAGCTTTCTTT
>TRBJ2-2|.|TRBV7-3|many
CASSPYAGELFF
TGTGCCAGCAGCCCCTACGCCGGGGAGCTGTTTTTT
>TRBJ1-1|.|TRBV2|many
CASSDSTWGGTEAFF
TGTGCCAGCAGCGATAGCACTTGGGGGGGCACTGAAGCTTTCTTT
>TRBJ1-3|.|TRBV6-1|.
CASSAYISGNTIYF
TGTGCCAGCAGTGCGTACATAAGCGGAAACACTATATATTTT
>TRBJ2-7|.|TRBV11-2|.
CASSLPLGLAKVTQYF
TGTGCCAGCAGCTTACCCCTGGGGCTAGCTAAGGTGACGCAGTACTTC
>TRBJ1-2|.|TRBV6-1|.
CASRPGTESYGYTF
TGTGCCAGCAGACCAGGGACGGAATCTTATGGCTACACCTTC
>TRBJ1-1|.|TRBV6-1|many
CASSQGGATEAFF
TGTGCCAGCAGCCAGGGAGGCGCCACTGAAGCTTTCTTT
>TRBJ1-2|.|TRBV6-5|many
CASRQDYGYTF
TGTGCCAGCAGGCAGGACTATGGCTACACCTTC
>TRBJ2-2|TRBD1|TRBV6-2/TRBV6-3|many
CASSYRRQGRFAGELFF
TGTGCCAGCAGTTATAGGAGACAGGGGCGTTTCGCCGGGGAGCTGTTTTTT
>TRBJ2-7|TRBD1|TRBV12-3/TRBV12-4|many
CASRSTGATYEQYF
TGTGCCAGCAGGTCAACAGGGGCCACCTACGAGCAGTACTTC
>TRBJ1-5|TRBD1|TRBV10-3|.
CAISDTGTGYQPQHF
TGTGCCATCAGTGATACCGGGACAGGGTATCAGCCCCAGCATTTT